Detailed here is one T cell receptor beta chain. Its antigen is as yet unknown. These data originate in a study of shared clonotypes between healthy human individuals. Study background: There were three CD4 naive, three CD4 memory, two CD8 naive and one CD8 memory plates per donor.

Study-level findings and limits: Naive subsets generally had larger estimated richness than memory subsets.

The germline V gene encodes CDR1 SGHRS and CDR2 YFSETQ. The CDR3 has 14 amino acids. Trimming removed 4 bases from V and 6 bases from J; junction bases left unmatched: 6. Methods used by the authors: ImmunoSEQ supplied junction-only sequences lacking quality scores, so filtering was different. Here immunoSEQ multiplex PCR was the method, and the copy in TCRdb shows in-frame clones only, minus some. V and J calls and clone size are copied from that table; D and trimming were computed from the DNA. The table has over a million clones, under 80% seen once; the top ten hold about 1.5%. This TCR was recovered from a young man in good health. The material sequenced was memory CD4+ T cells sorted from blood. Sample subset: CD45RA-negative fraction. V and J are TRBV5-1 and TRBJ1-1, with 10 nucleotides matching TRBD1. As DNA, the CDR3 is TGCGCCAGCAGCCAGACAGGGGGCGAAGCTGAAGCTTTCTTT. Translating gives CASSQTGGEAEAFF.